These 25 T cell receptor beta chains were sequenced from one sample in a study of patients and donors after allogeneic stem cell transplantation. TCRdb fed the RT-PCR reads into MiXCR, producing one record per CDR3 protein. The sample consists of roughly 960,000 distinct CDR3 sequences, roughly 18% of them appearing once. Sequenced sample: blood, either unsorted or a sorted T cell fraction (not recorded which). The receptors derive from a human donor who was either an allogeneic HSCT recipient or a stem cell or donor lymphocyte infusion donor (not recorded which). It is not recorded whose cells these are; they may come from a transplant donor.

This clonotype was counted between two and nine times. J is TRBJ2-1 and V is TRBV12-3 or TRBV12-4; 10 bases fit TRBD2. Trimming at V came to 5 bases and at J to 5 bases, leaving 6 bases not matched to a gene. CDR3 length: 15 amino acids. The CDR3 reads CASSASGGANNEQFF. The CDR3 region has the DNA TGTGCCAGCAGTGCTAGCGGGGGAGCTAACAATGAGCAGTTCTTC.

This clonotype was counted many times. The CDR3 DNA reads as TGTGCCAGCAGTTTATACAGAGACTTGGGCTATGGCTACACCTTC. It encodes CASSLYRDLGYGYTF. The V call is TRBV12-3 or TRBV12-4, the J call TRBJ1-2, with no clear D. The CDR3 is 15 amino acids. Trimming took off 2 bases at V and 4 bases at J, with 14 bases between the two ends.

This chain uses TRBV27 with TRBJ2-7; no definite D call. This CDR3 has 14 residues. Trimming left V 5 bases short and J 6 bases short, with 17 bases between. Germline-derived CDR1 and CDR2 are MNHEY and SMNVEV (reference sequence). DNA of the CDR3: TGTGCCAGCAGTCTCGCACCGGGCGGATTCGAGCAGTACTTC. This sequence encodes CASSLAPGGFEQYF.

The chain carries TRBV29-1 and TRBJ2-1, with 9 bases that match TRBD2. V trimming: 3 bases; J trimming: 7 bases; junction bases outside the gene matches: 7. The CDR3 has 14 amino acids. Germline V gene sequence: CDR1 SQVTM, CDR2 ANQGSEA. The CDR3 loop is CSVDFAGGLNEQFF. In nucleotides, the CDR3 is TGCAGCGTTGATTTCGCGGGAGGGCTTAATGAGCAGTTCTTC.

This clonotype was counted only a few times. The chain uses TRBV20-1 and TRBJ1-5; D is unclear. The germline V and J ends were trimmed by 1 base and 0 bases, with 10 bases remaining between them. There are 15 residues in the CDR3. CDR1 and CDR2 from the germline V gene are DFQATT and SNEGSKA (reference sequence). In DNA, the CDR3 is TGCAGTGCTAGAGGACACGATTATAGCAATCAGCCCCAGCATTTT. Translated: CSARGHDYSNQPQHF.

This clonotype was found a few times. V gene TRBV29-1 combines with J gene TRBJ2-3; 8 nucleotides agree with TRBD1. CDR3 length: 14 amino acids. V shed 5 bases and J 4 bases; nucleotides not matched to a gene: 8. The V gene's germline CDR1 is SQVTM and CDR2 ANQGSEA. CDR3 nucleotide sequence: TGCAGCGTTTCCGGACAGGGAGGCGCAGATACGCAGTATTTT. Its translation: CSVSGQGGADTQYF.

This clonotype was observed a few times. V and J are TRBV6-5 and TRBJ2-7; D ambiguous. Trimming removed 0 bases from V and 3 bases from J, with 9 bases in between. Germline-derived CDR1 and CDR2 are MNHEY and SVGAGI. The CDR3 contains 14 residues. The CDR3 loop is CASSYSKGDYEQYF. CDR3 sequence (DNA): TGTGCCAGCAGTTACTCGAAAGGCGACTACGAGCAGTACTTC.

The chain recombines TRBV14 with TRBJ1-2, with D tentatively TRBD1 (6 bases). Germline values: CDR1 SGHDN, CDR2 FVKESK. V lost 4 bases to trimming and J lost 3 bases, with 21 bases between them. The CDR3 sequence is 17 residues long. The CDR3 loop is CASSPLNRTEGDYGYTF. The CDR3 DNA follows: TGTGCCAGCAGCCCACTCAATCGGACAGAAGGGGACTATGGCTACACCTTC. Full variable domain (rest looked up from reference TRBV14 and TRBJ1-2): EAGVTQFPSHSVIEKGQTVTLRCDPISGHDNLYWYRRVMGKEIKFLLHFVKESKQDESGMPNNRFLAERTGGTYSTLKVQPAELEDSGVYFCASSPLNRTEGDYGYTFGSGTRLTVV.

This clonotype was observed a handful of times. J is TRBJ2-7 and V is TRBV11-2; tentative D call: TRBD2 (6 bases). V lost 3 bases, J lost 6 bases, and 15 bases lay in between. This CDR3 contains 14 residues. Germline CDR1 reads SGHAT; CDR2 reads FQNNGV. The CDR3 loop reads CASSFPITEGEQYF. The CDR3, as DNA: TGTGCCAGCAGCTTTCCAATTACGGAGGGCGAGCAGTACTTC.

This clonotype was seen a handful of times. CDR3 residues: CSARRVGQGGYGYTF. The CDR3 nucleotides read TGCAGTGCTAGACGCGTGGGACAGGGTGGCTATGGCTACACCTTC. The rearrangement uses TRBV20-1 and TRBJ1-2; 9 bases align to TRBD1. Germline trimming cut 2 bases from V and 4 bases from J; bases unmatched to any gene: 8. Germline V CDR1 and CDR2: DFQATT, SNEGSKA (reference sequence). This CDR3 spans 15 amino acids.

V and J are TRBV7-9 and TRBJ2-1; D unclear. The germline gives CDR1 SEHNR, CDR2 FQNEAQ (reference sequence). V was cut by 2 bases and J by 5 bases, with 7 bases left in between. The CDR3 runs 13 residues. This CDR3 is CASSLMRNNEQFF. DNA of the CDR3: TGTGCCAGCAGCTTAATGCGGAACAATGAGCAGTTCTTC.

This sequence joins TRBV6-2 or TRBV6-3 and TRBJ2-7; a weak D match, TRBD1 (6 bases). Per germline, CDR1 MNHEY and CDR2 SVGEGT. This CDR3 has 15 residues. Deletions cut 7 bases from V and 1 base from J, with 17 bases between. The CDR3 DNA sequence: TGTGCCAGCAACGAACCGGGTGGACAGTCCTACGAGCAGTACTTC. It codes for CASNEPGGQSYEQYF.

This chain connects TRBV9 to TRBJ2-5; 10 bases align to TRBD2. CDR1 is SGDLS, CDR2 YYNGEE, per germline. The CDR3 runs 16 residues. The junction had 4 bases not matched to a gene; V was cut back by 0 bases and J by 2 bases. The CDR3 protein is CASSVGGLAAQETQYF. In nucleotides, the CDR3 is TGTGCCAGCAGCGTAGGCGGACTAGCGGCACAAGAGACCCAGTACTTC.

This clonotype was counted only a few times. The chain combines TRBV5-1 with TRBJ2-2; weak D call: TRBD2 (5 bases). CDR1 is SGHRS, CDR2 YFSETQ, per germline. Trimming took off 0 bases at V and 4 bases at J, with 7 bases between the two ends. CDR3 size: 14 residues. The CDR3 region is CASSLAAVTGELFF. In nucleotides, the CDR3 is TGCGCCAGCAGCTTGGCAGCGGTCACCGGGGAGCTGTTTTTT.

Only a few counts were recorded for this clonotype. The chain employs TRBV6-1 and TRBJ2-1; a possible D gene is TRBD1 (6 bases). CDR3 length: 18 residues. V shed 5 bases and J shed 4 bases, with 24 bases lying between them. CDR1 and CDR2 (germline): MNHNS, SASEGT. The CDR3 bases are TGTGCCAGCAGTCGAACGGGGTCAGGGGTCCTCGGGTACAATGAGCAGTTCTTC. Its protein is CASSRTGSGVLGYNEQFF.

The CDR3 loop is CATSLTAGPTGELFF. The DNA of the CDR3 is TGTGCCACCAGTCTTACCGCAGGGCCCACCGGGGAGCTGTTTTTT. The V gene is TRBV24-1, the J gene TRBJ2-2, with a tentative D call TRBD1 (5 bases). Germline-derived CDR1 and CDR2 are KGHDR and SFDVKD. V lost 6 bases, J lost 4 bases, and 14 bases lay in between. This CDR3 is 15 amino acids long.

The table lists this clonotype with a few counts. The chain uses TRBV2 and TRBJ1-2; D gene unclear. CDR1 is SNHLY and CDR2 is FYNNEI in the germline V gene. The CDR3 extends over 13 amino acids. V dropped 1 base and J dropped 7 bases, with 10 bases sitting between them. The CDR3 DNA reads as TGTGCCAGCAGTGAAGTCGGGGTGGGTGGCTACACCTTC. It is translated as CASSEVGVGGYTF.

The rearrangement links TRBV12-3 or TRBV12-4 to TRBJ2-5, with D possibly TRBD2 on 6 matching bases. The CDR3 totals 13 residues. The V end was cut by 7 bases, the J end by 7 bases, with 16 bases between. In DNA, the CDR3 is TGTGCCAGCACCCGTTGGGGGACTCTGACCCAGTACTTC. Its translation is CASTRWGTLTQYF.

The chain joins TRBV7-9 to TRBJ2-2; TRBD2 matches at 8 bases. V trimming: 5 bases; J trimming: 3 bases; junction bases outside the gene matches: 11. Looked up from germline, CDR1 is SEHNR and CDR2 is FQNEAQ (reference sequence). The length of the CDR3 is 17 residues. The CDR3 reads CASSPPPGTSDTGELFF. The CDR3 region has the DNA TGTGCCAGCAGCCCCCCCCCGGGGACTAGTGACACCGGGGAGCTGTTTTTT.

The chain employs TRBV4-3 and TRBJ1-2; 8 nucleotides align to TRBD1. The CDR3 loop spans 14 amino acids. CDR1 and CDR2 (germline): LGHNA, YSLEER. With 3 bases clipped from V and 3 bases from J, the junction kept 3 bases outside the gene matches. This CDR3 is CASSQGQAYYGYTF. The CDR3 nucleotides are TGCGCCAGCAGCCAGGGACAGGCCTACTATGGCTACACCTTC.

V and J are TRBV14 and TRBJ2-3; no clear D. CDR3 length: 15 residues. V lost 3 bases to trimming and J lost 6 bases, with 16 bases between them. CDR1 and CDR2 from the germline V gene are SGHDN and FVKESK. CDR3 DNA: TGTGCCAGCAGCCAGGGTTTCGGTGTGCTGGATACGCAGTATTTT. Translation: CASSQGFGVLDTQYF.

This clonotype has at least ten counts. The chain employs TRBV12-3 or TRBV12-4 and TRBJ2-7; D not resolved. The V and J ends lost 3 bases and 2 bases respectively, with 8 bases between them. CDR3 size: 13 residues. This chain's CDR3 is CASSLILTYEQYF. DNA of the CDR3: TGTGCCAGCAGTTTGATCCTTACCTACGAGCAGTACTTC.

This clonotype was seen a few times. The chain links TRBV12-3 or TRBV12-4 to TRBJ1-5, with D tentatively TRBD1 (5 bases). Deletions cut 3 bases from V and 3 bases from J, with 12 bases between. This CDR3 contains 15 residues. The CDR3 nucleotides are TGTGCCAGCAGTTTGCCGGGGGACCACAATCAGCCCCAGCATTTT. As protein: CASSLPGDHNQPQHF.

This chain joins TRBV9 and TRBJ2-2; a possible D gene is TRBD1 (6 bases). V lost 0 bases and J lost 3, with 12 bases in between. The CDR3 loop spans 16 amino acids. Germline CDR1 and CDR2: SGDLS and YYNGEE. The CDR3 loop is CASSVDGGEYTGELFF. The CDR3, as DNA: TGTGCCAGCAGCGTAGATGGGGGCGAGTACACCGGGGAGCTGTTTTTT.

The J gene is TRBJ2-7, the V gene TRBV11-3, with D unresolved. The CDR3 runs to 12 residues. The germline gives CDR1 SGHNT, CDR2 YENEEA. Trimming stripped 2 bases from V and 3 bases from J, with 5 bases between. The CDR3 spells CASSLPDYEQYF. The CDR3 coding sequence is TGTGCCAGCAGCTTACCAGACTACGAGCAGTACTTC. Full variable domain (missing parts from reference TRBV11-3 and TRBJ2-7): EAGVVQSPRYKIIEKKQPVAFWCNPISGHNTLYWYLQNLGQGPELLIRYENEEAVDDSQLPKDRFSAERLKGVDSTLKIQPAELGDSAVYLCASSLPDYEQYFGPGTRLTVT.